This TCR beta chain came from a study of Ad26.COV2.S vaccination and SARS-CoV-2 variants (dated by TCRdb to the early 2020s). In the study overall: Donors in the vaccine arm were drawn from COV1001, a multicentre, randomized, double-blind, placebo-controlled phase I-IIa trial testing Ad26.COV2.S in healthy adults. Ad26.COV2.S was administered intramuscularly at 5 x 10^10 or 1 x 10^11 viral particles, either as a single shot or as two shots given 56 days apart. Sequencing of the TCRbeta repertoire served to evaluate the specificity and breadth of SARS-CoV-2-reactive T cell receptors following Ad26.COV2.S vaccination. The TCR-sequenced set comprised approximately 30 samples: approximately 19 Ad26.COV2.S vaccine recipients, 5 placebo recipients and 8 SARS-CoV-2 convalescent individuals. Trial participants were randomized into five groups of five, in which low-dose or high-dose Ad26.COV2.S was given once or twice, or placebo was given on both occasions. Blinding of investigators to trial group allocation was maintained during experiments and outcome assessment. Findings and caveats that apply to the study as a whole: Higher spike-specific TCR breadth was observed in Ad26.COV2.S recipients than in placebo recipients (P = 0.0014). Comparable non-spike TCR breadth was observed between vaccine and placebo recipients, consistent with only spike being contained in the vaccine. The study lacked the statistical power to compare responses across vaccine doses or regimens. After vaccination, spike-specific CD8+ and CD4+ T cell responses were reported to show substantial breadth. According to the authors, total T cell responses may have been underestimated by the TCR breadth and depth analyses.

The label giving this sample's treatment or condition can be read as: around 19 received Ad26.COV2.S at low or high dose, single or two shots; 5 received placebo; per-sample allocation not given. For vaccine and placebo recipients, the sequenced repertoires came from samples collected on day 63 after the first injection. Cohort 1b enrolled roughly 25 adults aged 18-55 years at a single site in Boston, USA, between 29 July and 7 August 2020. Ad26.COV2.S consisted of a replication-incompetent adenovirus type 26 vector by which a prefusion-stabilized SARS-CoV-2 spike protein from the original Wuhan strain was expressed. Counted from cysteine to phenylalanine, this CDR3 has 18 amino acids. Here the CDR3 DNA is all that survives: 54 bases in frame from base 1. Reading the germline V gene gives CDR1 SGHRS and CDR2 YFSETQ. V loses 0 bases at its end and J loses 4 bases; junction bases beyond the gene matches: 9.

Regarding this clone: Its antigen remains undetermined. No base quality information exists; no much larger clone differs at one position.

The immunoSEQ Assay was used to sequence TCRbeta CDR3 regions. After extraction, genomic DNA underwent amplification by bias-controlled multiplex PCR, followed by high-throughput sequencing. For the original study's pipeline: To quantify the absolute abundance of every unique TCRbeta CDR3 region, sequences were collapsed and filtered. Usable DNA was measured by amplifying reference genes present in all nucleated cells, and TCRbeta template counts were normalized to that usable DNA to estimate T cell fraction. Repertoire TCRs were annotated as SARS-CoV-2-specific when V gene, CDR3 amino acid sequence and J gene were exactly matched to a known reactive TCR set. The reference SARS-CoV-2 TCR set was derived from MIRA and filtered for enrichment in COVID-19-positive ImmuneCODE repertoires, a step that removed public or cross-reactive TCRs. Using the MIRA antigens, annotated TCRs were further analysed by specific ORF or by position within an ORF. Depth was the summed frequency of annotated unique rearrangements, while breadth was defined as annotated unique rearrangements over total unique productive rearrangements. Two-sided Wilcoxon rank-sum tests were used to compare TCR breadth between groups. Imported from immuneACCESS, the table was reduced by TCRdb to in-frame sequences with V and J called. These copies leave out some clones; in studies compared against another copy, an unresolved V gene accounts for under half, and the cause of the remainder is not known. That table furnishes V, J and clone size, whereas the DNA furnished D and trimming. This sample holds about 400,000 clones; around nine tenths were observed only once. The ten largest account for under 2% of the sample.

The material was peripheral blood, obtained in a trial of Ad26.COV2.S vaccine versus placebo. The rearranged segments are TRBV5-1 and TRBJ2-1, and 11 junction bases match TRBD2. The source is a person between 18 and 60 years old who received the Ad26.COV2.S COVID-19 vaccine or a placebo. DNA sequence: TGCGCCAGCAGCTTGGGGGTAGCGGGAGGGCCGAGATACAATGAGCAGTTCTTC. This is translated as CASSLGVAGGPRYNEQFF.